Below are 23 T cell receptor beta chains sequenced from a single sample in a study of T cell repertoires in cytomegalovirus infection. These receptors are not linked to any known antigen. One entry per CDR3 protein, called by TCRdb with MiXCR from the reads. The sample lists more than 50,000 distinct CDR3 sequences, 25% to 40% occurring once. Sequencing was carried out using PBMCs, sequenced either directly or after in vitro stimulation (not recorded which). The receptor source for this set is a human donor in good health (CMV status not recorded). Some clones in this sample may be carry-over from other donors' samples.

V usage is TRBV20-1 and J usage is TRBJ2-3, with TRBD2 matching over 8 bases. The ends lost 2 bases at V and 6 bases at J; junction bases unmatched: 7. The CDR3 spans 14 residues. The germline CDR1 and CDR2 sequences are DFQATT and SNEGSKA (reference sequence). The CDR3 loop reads CSARLAGRTDTQYF. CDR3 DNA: TGCAGTGCTAGACTAGCGGGCAGAACGGATACGCAGTATTTT.

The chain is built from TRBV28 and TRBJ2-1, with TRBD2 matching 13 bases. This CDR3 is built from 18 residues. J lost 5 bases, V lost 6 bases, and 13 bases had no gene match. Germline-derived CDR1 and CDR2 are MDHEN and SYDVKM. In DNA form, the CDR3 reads TGTGCCAGCAGCCCGGGACTAGCGGGGCGCCTACTAAACAATGAGCAGTTCTTC. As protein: CASSPGLAGRLLNNEQFF.

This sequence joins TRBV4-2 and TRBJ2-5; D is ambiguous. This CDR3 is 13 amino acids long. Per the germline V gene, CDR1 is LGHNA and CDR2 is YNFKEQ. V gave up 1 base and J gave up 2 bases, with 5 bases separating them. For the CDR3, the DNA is TGTGCCAGCAGCCAAGTTCCTCAAGAGACCCAGTACTTC. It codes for CASSQVPQETQYF.

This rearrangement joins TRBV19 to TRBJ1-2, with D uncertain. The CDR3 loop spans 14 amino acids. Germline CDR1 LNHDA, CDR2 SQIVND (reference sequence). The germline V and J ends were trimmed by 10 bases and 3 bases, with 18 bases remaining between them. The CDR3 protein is CATRPITGDYGYTF. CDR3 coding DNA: TGTGCCACCCGACCGATAACCGGGGACTATGGCTACACCTTC. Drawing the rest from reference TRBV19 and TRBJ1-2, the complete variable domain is DGGITQSPKYLFRKEGQNVTLSCEQNLNHDAMYWYRQDPGQGLRLIYYSQIVNDFQKGDIAEGYSVSREKKESFPLTVTSAQKNPTAFYLCATRPITGDYGYTFGSGTRLTVV.

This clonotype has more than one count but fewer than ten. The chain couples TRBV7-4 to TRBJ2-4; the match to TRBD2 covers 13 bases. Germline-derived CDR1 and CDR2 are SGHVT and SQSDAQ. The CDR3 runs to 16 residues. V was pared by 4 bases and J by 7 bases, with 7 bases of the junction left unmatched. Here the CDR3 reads CASSSPLAGGQNIQYF. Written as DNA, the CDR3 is TGTGCCAGCAGCTCACCACTAGCGGGGGGGCAGAACATTCAGTACTTC.

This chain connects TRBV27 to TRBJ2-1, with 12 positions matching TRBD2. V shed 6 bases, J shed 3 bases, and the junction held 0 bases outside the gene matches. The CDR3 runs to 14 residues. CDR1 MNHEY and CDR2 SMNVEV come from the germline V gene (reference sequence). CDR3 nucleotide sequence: TGTGCCAGCAGGACTAGCGGGAGCTACAATGAGCAGTTCTTC. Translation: CASRTSGSYNEQFF.

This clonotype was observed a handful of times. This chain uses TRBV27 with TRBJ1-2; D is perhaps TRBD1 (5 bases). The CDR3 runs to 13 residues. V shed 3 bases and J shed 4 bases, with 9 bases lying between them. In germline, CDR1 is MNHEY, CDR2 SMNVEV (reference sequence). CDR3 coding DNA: TGTGCCAGCAGTTTGGGACCGATCTATGGCTACACCTTC. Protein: CASSLGPIYGYTF.

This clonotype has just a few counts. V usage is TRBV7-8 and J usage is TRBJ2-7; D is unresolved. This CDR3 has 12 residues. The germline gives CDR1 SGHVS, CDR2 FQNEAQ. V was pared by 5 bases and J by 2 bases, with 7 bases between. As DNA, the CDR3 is TGTGCCAGCAGCCGAAAAACCTACGAGCAGTACTTC. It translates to CASSRKTYEQYF.

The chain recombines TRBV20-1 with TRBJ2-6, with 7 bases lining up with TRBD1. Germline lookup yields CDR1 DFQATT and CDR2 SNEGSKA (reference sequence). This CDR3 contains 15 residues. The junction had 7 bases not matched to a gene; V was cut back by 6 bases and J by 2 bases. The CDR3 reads CSATDRAAGANVLTF. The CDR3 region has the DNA TGCAGTGCAACCGACAGGGCCGCTGGGGCCAACGTCCTGACTTTC.

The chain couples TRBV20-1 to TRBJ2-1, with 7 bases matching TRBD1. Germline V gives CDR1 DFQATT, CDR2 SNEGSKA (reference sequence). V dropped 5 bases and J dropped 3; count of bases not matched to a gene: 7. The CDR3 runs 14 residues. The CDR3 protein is CSADRDSHYNEQFF. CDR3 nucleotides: TGCAGTGCTGACCGGGACAGCCACTACAATGAGCAGTTCTTC.

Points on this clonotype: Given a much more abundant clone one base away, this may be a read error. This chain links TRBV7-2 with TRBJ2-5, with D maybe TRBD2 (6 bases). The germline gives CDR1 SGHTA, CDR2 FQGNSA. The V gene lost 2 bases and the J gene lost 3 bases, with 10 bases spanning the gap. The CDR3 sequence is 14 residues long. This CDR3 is CASSLWRGEETQYF. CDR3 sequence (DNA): TGTGCCAGCAGCTTATGGCGGGGCGAAGAGACCCAGTACTTC.

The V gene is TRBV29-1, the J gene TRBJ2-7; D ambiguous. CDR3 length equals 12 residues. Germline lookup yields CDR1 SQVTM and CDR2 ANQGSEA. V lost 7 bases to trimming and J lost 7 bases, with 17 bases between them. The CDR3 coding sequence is TGCAGCGGGAAGACTGACTTAAGAGAGCAGTACTTC. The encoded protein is CSGKTDLREQYF.

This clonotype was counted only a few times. This CDR3 is CASSLVDRGMRYGYTF. CDR3 nucleotide sequence: TGCGCCAGCAGCTTGGTTGACAGGGGGATGCGCTATGGCTACACCTTC. The gene calls are TRBV5-1 and TRBJ1-2; 9 bases line up with TRBD1. Trimming removed 0 bases from V and 4 bases from J; junction bases left unmatched: 7. CDR1 and CDR2 (germline): SGHRS, YFSETQ. The CDR3 is made up of 16 amino acids.

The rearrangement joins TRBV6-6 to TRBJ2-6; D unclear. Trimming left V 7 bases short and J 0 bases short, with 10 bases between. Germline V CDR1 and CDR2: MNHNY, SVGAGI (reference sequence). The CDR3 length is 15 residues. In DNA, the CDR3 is TGTGCCAGCACCCCAGGTCGCTCTGGGGCCAACGTCCTGACTTTC. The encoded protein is CASTPGRSGANVLTF.

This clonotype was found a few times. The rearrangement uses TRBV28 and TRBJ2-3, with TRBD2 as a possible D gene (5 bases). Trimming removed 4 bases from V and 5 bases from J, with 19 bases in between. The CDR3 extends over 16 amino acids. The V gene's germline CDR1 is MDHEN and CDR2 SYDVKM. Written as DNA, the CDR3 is TGTGCCAGCAGTTCACCGGGCGGAGGCGGGCGAGATACGCAGTATTTT. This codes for CASSSPGGGGRDTQYF.

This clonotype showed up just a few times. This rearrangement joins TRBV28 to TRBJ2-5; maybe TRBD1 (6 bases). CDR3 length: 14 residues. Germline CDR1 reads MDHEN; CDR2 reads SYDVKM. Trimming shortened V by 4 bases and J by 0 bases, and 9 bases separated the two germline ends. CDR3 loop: CASSSGQNQETQYF. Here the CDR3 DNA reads TGTGCCAGCAGTTCCGGACAGAACCAAGAGACCCAGTACTTC.

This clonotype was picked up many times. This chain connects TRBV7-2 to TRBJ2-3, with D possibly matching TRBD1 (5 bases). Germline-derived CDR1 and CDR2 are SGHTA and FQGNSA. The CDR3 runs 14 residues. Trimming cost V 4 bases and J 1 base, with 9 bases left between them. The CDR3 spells CASSSLGRTDTQYF. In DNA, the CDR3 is TGTGCCAGCAGCTCCCTGGGGCGCACAGATACGCAGTATTTT.

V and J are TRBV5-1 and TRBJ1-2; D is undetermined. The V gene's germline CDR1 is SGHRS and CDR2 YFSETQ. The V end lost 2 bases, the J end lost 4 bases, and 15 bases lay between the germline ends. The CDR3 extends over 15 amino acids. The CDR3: CASSFGYGQSYGYTF. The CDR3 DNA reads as TGCGCCAGCAGCTTCGGTTACGGCCAGAGCTATGGCTACACCTTC.

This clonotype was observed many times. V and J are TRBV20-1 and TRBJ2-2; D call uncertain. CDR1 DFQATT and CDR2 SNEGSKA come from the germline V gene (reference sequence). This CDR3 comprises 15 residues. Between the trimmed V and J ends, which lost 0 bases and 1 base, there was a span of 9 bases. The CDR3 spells CSARENFLNTGELFF. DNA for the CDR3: TGCAGTGCTAGAGAGAACTTCTTGAACACCGGGGAGCTGTTTTTT.

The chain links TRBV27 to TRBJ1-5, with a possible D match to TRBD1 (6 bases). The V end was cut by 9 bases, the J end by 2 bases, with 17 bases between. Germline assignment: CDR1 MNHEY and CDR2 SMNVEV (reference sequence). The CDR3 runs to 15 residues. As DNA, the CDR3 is TGTGCCAGAGGGGGGAGGGCAAGTGGCAATCAGCCCCAGCATTTT. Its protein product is CARGGRASGNQPQHF.

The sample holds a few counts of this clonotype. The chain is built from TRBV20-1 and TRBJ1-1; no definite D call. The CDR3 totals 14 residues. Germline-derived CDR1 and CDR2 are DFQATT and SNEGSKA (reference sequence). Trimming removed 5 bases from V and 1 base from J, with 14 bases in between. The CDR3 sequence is CSAQYGPGNTEAFF. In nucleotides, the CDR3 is TGCAGTGCTCAATATGGGCCGGGGAACACTGAAGCTTTCTTT.

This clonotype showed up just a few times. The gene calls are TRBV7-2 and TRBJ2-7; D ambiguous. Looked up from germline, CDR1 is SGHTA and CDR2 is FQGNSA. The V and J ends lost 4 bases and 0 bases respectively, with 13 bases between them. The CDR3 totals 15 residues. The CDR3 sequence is CASSSPGRSSYEQYF. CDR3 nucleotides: TGTGCCAGCAGCTCACCCGGCAGGAGCTCCTACGAGCAGTACTTC.

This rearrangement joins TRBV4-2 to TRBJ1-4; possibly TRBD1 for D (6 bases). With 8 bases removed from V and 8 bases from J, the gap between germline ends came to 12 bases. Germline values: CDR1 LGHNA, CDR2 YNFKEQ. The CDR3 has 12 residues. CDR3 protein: CASGEGGEKLFF. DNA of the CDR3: TGTGCCAGCGGGGAAGGGGGGGAAAAACTGTTTTTT.